This T cell receptor beta chain came from a study of cytomegalovirus exposure and HLA in healthy donors listed by TCRdb under 2017. As for the study more broadly: A later analysis indicated that the roughly 120 validation repertoires were generated on the platform also employed for the approximately 670 repertoires of the first cohort. To predict cytomegalovirus infection status, the study combined high-throughput TCR immunosequencing, statistical association of individual TCRs with disease status, and machine learning. Besides the first cohort of about 730 subjects, a separate validation cohort made up of over 95 different subjects was used. The study aimed to test whether cataloging public T cell receptors could reveal signatures of past pathogen exposure. What the research found in general, with its limitations: In vitro tests confirmed that three of the cytomegalovirus-associated TCR beta chains recognize cytomegalovirus antigens. In both the original and validation cohorts, the classifier was reported to diagnose cytomegalovirus status with high specificity and sensitivity. Subsequent analysis determined that TCRs grouped into clusters in the first cohort also showed a tendency toward co-occurrence across the 120 or so validation repertoires, and 85% to 95% of cluster scores exceeded 0. A later analysis had no HLA typing for the validation cohort, so co-occurrence there was scored across all 130 or so repertoires. According to the authors, the approach could potentially be generalized to other disease states and immunological phenotypes. While some public TCRs were present in many individuals, most TCR sequences turned up only very rarely across donors. A total of 150 or so TCR beta chains were listed by the study as associated with cytomegalovirus.

Spanning cysteine to phenylalanine, the CDR3 consists of 17 amino acids. The read is trimmed to its CDR3 DNA, 51 bases read in frame from base 1. After removal of 1 base from V and 11 bases from J, the junction retains 15 bases not matched to a gene. Looking up the germline V gene yields CDR1 MGHRA and CDR2 YSYEKL. Libraries were made using the immunoSEQ multiplex PCR assay. The study's own analysis went as follows. A statistical classification framework was developed to diagnose cytomegalovirus status using the catalog of TCR beta chain sequences. In TCRdb, the immuneACCESS table is reduced to in-frame sequences with V and J assigned. These tables do not hold every clone; where another copy was compared, an unresolved V gene accounts for under half, and the others remain unexplained. The V and J calls and clone size are taken from that table; D and trimming were inferred from the DNA. Counted in this sample were 150,000 to 200,000 clones; around 85% of them appeared once. About 15% of the sample belongs to the ten largest clones.

On this clone: Its antigen is currently not known. Base qualities are not recorded, but no much larger clone differs from it by a single base.

The donors were included in the validation cohort of roughly 120 subjects, a group kept apart from the approximately 700-subject first cohort. The TCR comes from a man younger than 35 in good health and CMV-seropositive. The chain couples TRBV4-1 to TRBJ2-4; 9 bases in the junction line up with TRBD2. The specimen was PBMCs. DNA sequence: TGCGCCAGCAGCCAAGCCTTTGCGGGACTAGCCCAAGCATTTCAGTACTTC. This encodes CASSQAFAGLAQAFQYF.